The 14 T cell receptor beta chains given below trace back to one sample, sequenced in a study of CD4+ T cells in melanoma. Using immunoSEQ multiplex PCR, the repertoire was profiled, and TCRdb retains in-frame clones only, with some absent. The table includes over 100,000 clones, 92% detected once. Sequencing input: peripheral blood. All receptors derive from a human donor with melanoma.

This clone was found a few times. The CDR3 is CASSTGETRTGELFF. The CDR3 DNA reads TGTGCCAGCAGCACAGGGGAGACCCGCACCGGGGAGCTGTTTTTT. The chain has TRBV28 and TRBJ2-2, with TRBD1 matching over 7 bases. Germline assignment: CDR1 MDHEN and CDR2 SYDVKM. The CDR3 has 15 amino acids. The ends lost 6 bases at V and 4 bases at J; junction bases unmatched: 8.

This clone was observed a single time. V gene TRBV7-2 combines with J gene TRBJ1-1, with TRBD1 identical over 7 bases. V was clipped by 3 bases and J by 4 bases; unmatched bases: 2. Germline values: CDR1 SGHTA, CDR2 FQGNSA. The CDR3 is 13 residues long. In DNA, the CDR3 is TGTGCCAGCAGCTTCGACAGGGTCACTGAAGCTTTCTTT. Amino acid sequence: CASSFDRVTEAFF.

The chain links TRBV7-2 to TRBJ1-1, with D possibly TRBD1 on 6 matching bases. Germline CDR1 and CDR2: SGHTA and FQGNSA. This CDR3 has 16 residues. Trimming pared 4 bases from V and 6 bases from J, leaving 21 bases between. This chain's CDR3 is CASSYSSSGGFAEAFF. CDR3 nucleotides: TGTGCCAGCAGCTATAGCTCTTCCGGGGGCTTTGCTGAAGCTTTCTTT.

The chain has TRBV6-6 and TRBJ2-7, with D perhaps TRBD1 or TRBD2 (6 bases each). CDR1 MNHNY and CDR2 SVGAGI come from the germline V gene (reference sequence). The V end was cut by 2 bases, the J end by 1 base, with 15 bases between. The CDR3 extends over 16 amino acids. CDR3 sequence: CASSYGMGGGSYEQYF. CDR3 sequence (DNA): TGTGCCAGCAGTTACGGTATGGGGGGCGGGTCCTACGAGCAGTACTTC.

The DNA for the CDR3 is TGTGCCAGTAGTATAGATCGGGGCCTCCAAGAGACCCAGTACTTC. This gives the protein CASSIDRGLQETQYF. The chain has TRBV19 and TRBJ2-5; D assignment may be TRBD1 or TRBD2 (5 bases each). Trimming took 0 bases from V and 1 from J, leaving 9 bases between them. Germline loops: CDR1 LNHDA, CDR2 SQIVND (reference sequence). CDR3 size: 15 residues.

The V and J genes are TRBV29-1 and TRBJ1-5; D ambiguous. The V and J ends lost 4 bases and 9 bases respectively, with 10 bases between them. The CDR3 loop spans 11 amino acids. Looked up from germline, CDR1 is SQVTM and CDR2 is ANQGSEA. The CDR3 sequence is CSVGSAWPQHF. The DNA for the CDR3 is TGCAGCGTTGGGTCAGCTTGGCCCCAGCATTTT.

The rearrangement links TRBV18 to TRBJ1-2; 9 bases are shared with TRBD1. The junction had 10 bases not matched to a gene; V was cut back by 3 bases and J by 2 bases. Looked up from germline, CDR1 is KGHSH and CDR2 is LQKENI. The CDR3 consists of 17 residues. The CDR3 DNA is TGTGCCAGCTCACCCGGGAATTCAGGACAGGGGAACTATGGCTACACCTTC. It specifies CASSPGNSGQGNYGYTF. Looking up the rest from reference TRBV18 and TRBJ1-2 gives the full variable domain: NAGVMQNPRHLVRRRGQEARLRCSPMKGHSHVYWYRQLPEEGLKFMVYLQKENIIDESGMPKERFSAEFPKEGPSILRIQQVVRGDSAAYFCASSPGNSGQGNYGYTFGSGTRLTVV.

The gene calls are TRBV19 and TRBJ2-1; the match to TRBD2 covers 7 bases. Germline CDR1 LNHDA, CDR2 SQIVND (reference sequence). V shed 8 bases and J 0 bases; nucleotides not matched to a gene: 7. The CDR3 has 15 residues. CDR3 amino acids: CASQTSDPSYNEQFF. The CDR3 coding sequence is TGTGCCAGTCAAACTAGCGACCCCTCCTACAATGAGCAGTTCTTC.

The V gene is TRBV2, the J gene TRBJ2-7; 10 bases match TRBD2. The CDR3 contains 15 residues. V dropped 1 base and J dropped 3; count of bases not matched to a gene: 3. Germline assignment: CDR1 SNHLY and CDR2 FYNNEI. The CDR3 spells CASSEGTSGGYEQYF. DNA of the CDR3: TGTGCCAGCAGTGAAGGGACTAGCGGCGGCTACGAGCAGTACTTC. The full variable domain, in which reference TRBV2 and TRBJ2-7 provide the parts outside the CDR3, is EPEVTQTPSHQVTQMGQEVILRCVPISNHLYFYWYRQILGQKVEFLVSFYNNEISEKSEIFDDQFSVERPDGSNFTLKIRSTKLEDSAMYFCASSEGTSGGYEQYFGPGTRLTVT.

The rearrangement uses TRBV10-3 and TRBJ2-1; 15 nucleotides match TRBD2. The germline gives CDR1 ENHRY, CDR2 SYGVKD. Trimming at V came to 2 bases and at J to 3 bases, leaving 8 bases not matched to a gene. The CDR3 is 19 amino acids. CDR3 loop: CAISEKRTSGGAVYNEQFF. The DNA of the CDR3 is TGTGCCATCAGTGAGAAAAGGACTAGCGGGGGGGCAGTCTACAATGAGCAGTTCTTC.

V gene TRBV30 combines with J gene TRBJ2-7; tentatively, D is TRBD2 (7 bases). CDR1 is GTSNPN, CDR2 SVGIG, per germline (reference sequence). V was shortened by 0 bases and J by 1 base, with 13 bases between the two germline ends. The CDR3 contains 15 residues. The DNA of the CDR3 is TGTGCCTGGAGTGTAAGGGGGGACTATTCCTACGAGCAGTACTTC. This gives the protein CAWSVRGDYSYEQYF.

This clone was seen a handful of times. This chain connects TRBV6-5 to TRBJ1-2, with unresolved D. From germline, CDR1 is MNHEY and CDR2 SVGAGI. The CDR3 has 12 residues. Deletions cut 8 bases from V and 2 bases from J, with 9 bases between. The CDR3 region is CASGDGNYGYTF. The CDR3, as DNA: TGTGCCAGCGGCGACGGAAACTATGGCTACACCTTC.

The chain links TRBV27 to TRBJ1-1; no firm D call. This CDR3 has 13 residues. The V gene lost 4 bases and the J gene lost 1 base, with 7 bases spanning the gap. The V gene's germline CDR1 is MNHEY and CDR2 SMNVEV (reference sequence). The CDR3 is CASSSWGNTEAFF. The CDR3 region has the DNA TGTGCCAGCAGTTCCTGGGGGAACACTGAAGCTTTCTTT.

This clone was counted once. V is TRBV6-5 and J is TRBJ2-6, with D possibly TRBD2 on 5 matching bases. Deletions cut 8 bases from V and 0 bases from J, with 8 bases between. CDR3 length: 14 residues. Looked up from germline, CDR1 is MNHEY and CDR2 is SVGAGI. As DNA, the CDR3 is TGTGCCAGCGGGAGAAGCTCTGGGGCCAACGTCCTGACTTTC. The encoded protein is CASGRSSGANVLTF.